This T cell receptor beta chain was identified during a study of T cells in Graves' hyperthyroidism and ophthalmopathy. The study's findings and limits: Researchers found most expanded thyroid clonotypes above 0.001 in blood as well.

This clonotype was seen a few times. Its antigen is not known. There were TCR beta CDR3 regions amplified from RNA transcripts. First-round RT-PCR targeting the TCR CDR3 was performed with the HTBI primer set. Each CDR3 protein is one row after TCRdb ran MiXCR on the multiplex PCR reads. The table records roughly 570,000 distinct CDR3 sequences, approximately 14% of them present only once. The CDR3 consists of 11 residues. The germline gives CDR1 DFQATT, CDR2 SNEGSKA (reference sequence). V lost 2 bases and J lost 5, with 3 bases in between. The clonotype was recovered from a woman aged 25 to 39 with Graves' hyperthyroidism. The chain links TRBV20-1 to TRBJ2-2; D gene ambiguous. The sequencing sample was made of blood. Written as DNA, the CDR3 is TGCAGTGCTAGAAGTACCGGGGAGCTGTTTTTT. It is translated as CSARSTGELFF.